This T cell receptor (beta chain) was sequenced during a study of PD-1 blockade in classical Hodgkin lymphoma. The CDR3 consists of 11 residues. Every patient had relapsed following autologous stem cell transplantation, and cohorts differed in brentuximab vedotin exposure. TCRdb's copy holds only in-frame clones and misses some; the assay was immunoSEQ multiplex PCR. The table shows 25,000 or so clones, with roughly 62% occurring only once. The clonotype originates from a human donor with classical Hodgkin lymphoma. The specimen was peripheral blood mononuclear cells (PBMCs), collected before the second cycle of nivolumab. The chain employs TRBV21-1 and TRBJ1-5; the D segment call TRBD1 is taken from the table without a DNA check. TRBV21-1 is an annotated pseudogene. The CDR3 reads CASGPQDLKHF. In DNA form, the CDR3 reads TGTGCCAGCGGCCCACAGGACCTCAAGCATTTT.